This entry is about one T cell receptor (beta chain). The antigen is unknown. The sample belongs to a study of T cell responses to AZD1222 COVID-19 vaccine. Study conclusions and caveats: Spike-specific TCR breadth and depth were elevated following two AZD1222 doses.

Generated by immunoSEQ multiplex PCR, the TCRdb table keeps only in-frame clones and is missing some. The sample includes around 120,000 clones, around nine tenths of them seen just once. Trimming took off 2 bases at V and 5 bases at J, with 9 bases between the two ends. This CDR3 region has 13 residues. Germline V gene data show CDR1 as SEHNR and CDR2 as FQNEAQ (reference sequence). The origin of this receptor is an adult in good health. Sequenced here: peripheral blood, sampled on day 0 of AZD1222 vaccination. The chain is built from TRBV7-9 and TRBJ2-5; D might be TRBD2 (6 bases). As DNA, the CDR3 is TGTGCCAGCAGCTTACGGGGGTCTGAGACCCAGTACTTC. This encodes CASSLRGSETQYF.